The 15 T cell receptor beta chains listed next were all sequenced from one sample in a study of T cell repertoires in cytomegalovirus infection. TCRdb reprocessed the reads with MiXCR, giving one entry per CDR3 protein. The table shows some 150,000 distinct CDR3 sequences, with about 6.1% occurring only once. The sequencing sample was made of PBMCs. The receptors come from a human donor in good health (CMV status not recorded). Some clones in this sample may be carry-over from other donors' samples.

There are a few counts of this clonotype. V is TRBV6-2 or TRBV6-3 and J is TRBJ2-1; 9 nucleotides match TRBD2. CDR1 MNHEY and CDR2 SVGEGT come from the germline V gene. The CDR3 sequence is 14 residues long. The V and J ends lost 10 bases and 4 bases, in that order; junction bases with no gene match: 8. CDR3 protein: CATRGGVSYNEQFF. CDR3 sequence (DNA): TGTGCCACCCGCGGGGGGGTGAGTTACAATGAGCAGTTCTTC.

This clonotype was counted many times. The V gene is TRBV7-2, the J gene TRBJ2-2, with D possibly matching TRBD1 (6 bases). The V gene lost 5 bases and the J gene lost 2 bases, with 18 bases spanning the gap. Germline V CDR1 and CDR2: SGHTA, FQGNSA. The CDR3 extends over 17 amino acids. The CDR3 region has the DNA TGTGCCAGCAGCCCCAGGGGTGGGGGCCTAAACACCGGGGAGCTGTTTTTT. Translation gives CASSPRGGGLNTGELFF.

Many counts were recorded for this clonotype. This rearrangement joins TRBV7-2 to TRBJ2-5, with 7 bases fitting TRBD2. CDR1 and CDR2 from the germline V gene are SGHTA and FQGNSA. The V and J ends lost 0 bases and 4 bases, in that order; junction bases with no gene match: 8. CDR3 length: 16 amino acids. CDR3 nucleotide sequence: TGTGCCAGCAGCTTAGCGCTAGCGGCAAAGGGAGAGACCCAGTACTTC. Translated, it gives CASSLALAAKGETQYF.

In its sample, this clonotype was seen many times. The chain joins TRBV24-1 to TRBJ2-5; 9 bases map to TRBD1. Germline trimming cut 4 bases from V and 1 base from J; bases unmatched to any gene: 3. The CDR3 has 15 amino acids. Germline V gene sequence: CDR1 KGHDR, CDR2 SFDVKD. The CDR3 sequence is CATSDPTGGQETQYF. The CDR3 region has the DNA TGTGCCACCAGTGACCCGACAGGGGGCCAAGAGACCCAGTACTTC.

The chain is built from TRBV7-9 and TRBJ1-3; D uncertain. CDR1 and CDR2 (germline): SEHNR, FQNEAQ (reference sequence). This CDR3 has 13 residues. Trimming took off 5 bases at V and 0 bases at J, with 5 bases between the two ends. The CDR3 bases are TGTGCCAGCAGCGACACCTCTGGAAACACCATATATTTT. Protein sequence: CASSDTSGNTIYF.

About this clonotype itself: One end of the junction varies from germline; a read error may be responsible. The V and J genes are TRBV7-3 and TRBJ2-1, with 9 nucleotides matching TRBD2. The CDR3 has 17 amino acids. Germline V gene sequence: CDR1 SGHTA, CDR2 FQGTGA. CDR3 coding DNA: TGTGCCAGCAGCCCAAAGGCTAGCGGGGCCTCCTACAATGAGCGGTTCTTC. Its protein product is CASSPKASGASYNERFF.

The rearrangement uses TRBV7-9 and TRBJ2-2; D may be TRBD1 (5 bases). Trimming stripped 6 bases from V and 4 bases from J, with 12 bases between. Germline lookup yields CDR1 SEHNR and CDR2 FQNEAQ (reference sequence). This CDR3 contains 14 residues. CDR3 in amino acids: CASSNDRSTGELFF. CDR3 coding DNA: TGTGCCAGCAGTAACGACAGATCCACCGGGGAGCTGTTTTTT.

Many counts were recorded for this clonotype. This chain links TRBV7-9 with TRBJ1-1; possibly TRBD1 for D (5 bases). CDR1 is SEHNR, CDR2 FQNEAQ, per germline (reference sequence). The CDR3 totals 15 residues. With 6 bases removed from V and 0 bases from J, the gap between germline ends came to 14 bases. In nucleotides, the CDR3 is TGTGCCAGCAGTCCACTTGACAGCCTGAACACTGAAGCTTTCTTT. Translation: CASSPLDSLNTEAFF. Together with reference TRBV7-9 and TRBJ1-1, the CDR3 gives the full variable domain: DTGVSQNPRHKITKRGQNVTFRCDPISEHNRLYWYRQTLGQGPEFLTYFQNEAQLEKSRLLSDRFSAERPKGSFSTLEIQRTEQGDSAMYLCASSPLDSLNTEAFFGQGTRLTVV.

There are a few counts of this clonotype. CDR3 bases: TGTGCCAGCAGTTTTTCCCCCCAGGTCGTTAGCTACACCTTC. Translated, it gives CASSFSPQVVSYTF. The gene calls are TRBV12-3 or TRBV12-4 and TRBJ1-2; D unresolved. Trimming took 3 bases from V and 9 from J, leaving 17 bases between them. CDR3 length: 14 residues.

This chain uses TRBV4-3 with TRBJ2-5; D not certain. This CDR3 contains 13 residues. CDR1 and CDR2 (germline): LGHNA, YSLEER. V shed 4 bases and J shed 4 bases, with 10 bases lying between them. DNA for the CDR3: TGCGCCAGCAGCCTTCTGATAGGAGAGACCCAGTACTTC. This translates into CASSLLIGETQYF.

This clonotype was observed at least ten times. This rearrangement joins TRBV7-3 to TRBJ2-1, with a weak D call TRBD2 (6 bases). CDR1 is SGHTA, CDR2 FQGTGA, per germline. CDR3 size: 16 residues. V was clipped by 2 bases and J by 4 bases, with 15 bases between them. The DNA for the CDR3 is TGTGCCAGCAGCTTACGTCTTGGGGGGACGTACAATGAGCAGTTCTTC. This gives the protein CASSLRLGGTYNEQFF.

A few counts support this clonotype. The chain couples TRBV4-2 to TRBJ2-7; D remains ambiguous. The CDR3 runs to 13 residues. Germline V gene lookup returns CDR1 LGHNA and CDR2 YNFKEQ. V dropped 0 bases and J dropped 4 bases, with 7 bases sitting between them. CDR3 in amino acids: CASSQDRNYEQYF. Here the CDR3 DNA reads TGTGCCAGCAGCCAAGACAGAAATTACGAGCAGTACTTC.

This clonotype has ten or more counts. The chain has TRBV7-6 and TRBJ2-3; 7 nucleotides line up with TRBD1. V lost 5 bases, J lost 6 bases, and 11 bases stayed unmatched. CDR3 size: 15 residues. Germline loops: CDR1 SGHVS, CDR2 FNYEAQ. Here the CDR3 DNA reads TGTGCCAGCAGCCTAGGGACAGCATATGGCGATACGCAGTATTTT. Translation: CASSLGTAYGDTQYF.

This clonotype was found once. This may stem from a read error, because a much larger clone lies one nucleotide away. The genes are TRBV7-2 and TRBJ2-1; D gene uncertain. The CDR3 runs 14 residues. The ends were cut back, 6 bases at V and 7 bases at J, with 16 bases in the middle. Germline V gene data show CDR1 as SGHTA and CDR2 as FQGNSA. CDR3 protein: CASSSYPTANEQFF. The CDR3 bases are TGTGCCAGCAGTTCTTATCCGACTGCTAATGAGCAGTTCTTC.

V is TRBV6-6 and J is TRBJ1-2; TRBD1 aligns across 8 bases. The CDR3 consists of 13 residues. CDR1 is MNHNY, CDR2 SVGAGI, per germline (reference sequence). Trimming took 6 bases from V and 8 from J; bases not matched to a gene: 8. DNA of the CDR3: TGTGCCAGCAGCCCTATTACAGGGGGAGGCTACACCTTC. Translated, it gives CASSPITGGGYTF.